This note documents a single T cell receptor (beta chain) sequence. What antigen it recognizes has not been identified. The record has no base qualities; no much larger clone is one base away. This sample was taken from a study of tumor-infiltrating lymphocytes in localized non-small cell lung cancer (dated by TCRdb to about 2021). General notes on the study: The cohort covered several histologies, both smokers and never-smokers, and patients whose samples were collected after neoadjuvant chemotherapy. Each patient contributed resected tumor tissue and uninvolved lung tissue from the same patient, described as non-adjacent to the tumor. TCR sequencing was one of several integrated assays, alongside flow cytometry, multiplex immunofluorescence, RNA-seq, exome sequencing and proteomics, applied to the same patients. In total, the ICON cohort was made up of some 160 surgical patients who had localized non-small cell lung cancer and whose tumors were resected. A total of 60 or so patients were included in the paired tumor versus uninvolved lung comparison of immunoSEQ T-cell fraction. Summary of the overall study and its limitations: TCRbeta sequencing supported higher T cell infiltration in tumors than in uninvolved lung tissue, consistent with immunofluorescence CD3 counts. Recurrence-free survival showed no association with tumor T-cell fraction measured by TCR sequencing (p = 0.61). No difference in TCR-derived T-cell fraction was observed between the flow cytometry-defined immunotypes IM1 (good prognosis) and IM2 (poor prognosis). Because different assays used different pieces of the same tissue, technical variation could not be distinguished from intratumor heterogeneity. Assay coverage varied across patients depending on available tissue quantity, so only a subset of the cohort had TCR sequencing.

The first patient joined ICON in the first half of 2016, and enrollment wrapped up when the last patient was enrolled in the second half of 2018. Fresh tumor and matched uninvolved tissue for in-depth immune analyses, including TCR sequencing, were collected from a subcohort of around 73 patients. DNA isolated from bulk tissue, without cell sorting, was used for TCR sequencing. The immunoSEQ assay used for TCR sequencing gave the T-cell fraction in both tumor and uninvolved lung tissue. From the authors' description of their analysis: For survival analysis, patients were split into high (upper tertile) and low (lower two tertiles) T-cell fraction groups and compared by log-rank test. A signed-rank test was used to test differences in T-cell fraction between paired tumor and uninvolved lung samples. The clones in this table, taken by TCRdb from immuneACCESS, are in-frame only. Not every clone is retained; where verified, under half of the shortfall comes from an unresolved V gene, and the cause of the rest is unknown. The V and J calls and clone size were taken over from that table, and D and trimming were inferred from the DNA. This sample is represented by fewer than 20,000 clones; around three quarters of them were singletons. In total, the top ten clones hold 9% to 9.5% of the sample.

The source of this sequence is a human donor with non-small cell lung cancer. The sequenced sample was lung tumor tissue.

The nucleotide sequence is TGTGCCAGCAAAAATCTTCCGGGTGAAGCTTTCTTT. It is translated as CASKNLPGEAFF. Recombination linked TRBV28 to TRBJ1-1; confidence is insufficient to name the D gene. Looking up the germline V gene yields CDR1 MDHEN and CDR2 SYDVKM. Counted from cysteine to phenylalanine, this CDR3 has 12 amino acids. Only the CDR3 part of the read is kept: 36 bases, read in frame from the first base. V loses 7 bases, J loses 7 bases, and the germline ends lie 13 bases apart.